This TCR beta chain was documented in a study of blood T cell repertoires in COVID-19. Whole-study context: The United States, Italy and Spain provided the acute and convalescent COVID-19 samples. The analysed material was cDNA or gDNA that came from T cells, B-cell-depleted T cells, or PBMCs.

Germline V CDR1 and CDR2: SGHTA, FQGNSA. Trimming stripped 5 bases from V and 2 bases from J, with 13 bases between. The CDR3 contains 15 residues. Seattle researchers signed up patients amid active infection and tracked them longitudinally. This table comes from immunoSEQ multiplex PCR, and its TCRdb copy is limited to in-frame clones, with some not included. The data show around 340,000 clones, more than 70% seen once. This chain joins TRBV7-2 and TRBJ1-5; D possibly corresponds to TRBD1 (6 bases). The sequenced sample was peripheral blood. This TCR derives from a woman aged 60-70 years with COVID-19, enrolled during active disease. The CDR3 sequence is CASSPTRTGNQPQHF. The CDR3 nucleotides read TGTGCCAGCAGCCCCACCAGGACAGGCAATCAGCCCCAGCATTTT.